The 22 T cell receptor beta chains in this list originate from one sample, sequenced in a study of T cells in Graves' hyperthyroidism and ophthalmopathy. The CDR3 regions of TCR beta were amplified from RNA transcripts. The primer set for the first-round RT-PCR of the TCR CDR3 was HTBI. One entry per CDR3 protein, called by TCRdb with MiXCR from the multiplex PCR reads. The sample carries about 500,000 distinct CDR3 sequences, 15% to 20% recorded once. Sequenced input: blood. The receptors stem from a woman aged 30 to 39 with Graves' ophthalmopathy.

This chain connects TRBV6-2 or TRBV6-3 to TRBJ2-1, with TRBD2 identical over 13 bases. Trimming cost V 7 bases and J 6 bases; bases outside gene matches: 6. The germline gives CDR1 MNHEY, CDR2 SVGEGT. The CDR3 has 15 residues. The CDR3 DNA follows: TGTGCCAGCACCCCACTAGCGGGAGGGCCCAATGAGCAGTTCTTC. As protein: CASTPLAGGPNEQFF.

A word on this clonotype: In this CDR3 the conserved last residue, phenylalanine or tryptophan, is missing, so a read error is likely. The rearrangement links TRBV20-1 to TRBJ2-7; 9 bases are shared with TRBD1. Germline CDR1 is DFQATT and CDR2 is SNEGSKA (reference sequence). Unmatched junction bases numbered 19, after V lost 1 base and J lost 0 bases. CDR3 size: 20 residues. CDR3 amino acids: CSARATRWTGDWGGSYEQYL. Written as DNA, the CDR3 is TGCAGTGCTAGAGCCACTCGGTGGACAGGGGATTGGGGGGGCTCCTACGAGCAGTACCTC.

The sample holds many counts of this clonotype. The V gene is TRBV29-1, the J gene TRBJ2-7, with D perhaps TRBD1 or TRBD2 (6 bases each). Germline CDR1 is SQVTM and CDR2 is ANQGSEA. Trimming removed 1 base at V and 9 bases at J, with 10 bases between. The length of the CDR3 is 11 residues. CDR3 sequence reads: CSVEVGGWQYF. CDR3 DNA sequence: TGCAGCGTTGAAGTGGGGGGCTGGCAGTACTTC.

The table lists this clonotype with a few counts. The rearrangement uses TRBV11-2 and TRBJ2-1; 8 nucleotides align to TRBD2. J gave up 10 bases and V 1 base, and 6 bases lay outside the gene matches. The CDR3 spans 14 residues. Germline V lookup: CDR1 SGHAT, CDR2 FQNNGV. DNA of the CDR3: TGTGCCAGCAGCTTAGTCGGACTAGCCGGGGAGCAGTTCTTC. Its protein is CASSLVGLAGEQFF.

This clonotype showed up many times. The V gene is TRBV29-1, the J gene TRBJ1-2; D not certain. Germline V CDR1 and CDR2: SQVTM, ANQGSEA. V shed 0 bases and J shed 10 bases, with 9 bases lying between them. This CDR3 comprises 11 residues. The DNA for the CDR3 is TGCAGCGTTGAAGATGGGGAGGACTACACCTTC. Amino acids: CSVEDGEDYTF.

The rearrangement joins TRBV5-1 to TRBJ2-1, with a tentative D call TRBD2 (5 bases). The V gene lost 1 base and the J gene lost 8 bases, with 19 bases spanning the gap. The CDR3 contains 16 residues. Germline CDR1 SGHRS, CDR2 YFSETQ. The CDR3 bases are TGCGCCAGCAGCTTGCGGCTAGCCGGGCACGGGGATGAGCAGTTCTTC. It specifies CASSLRLAGHGDEQFF.

This clonotype was seen many times. V gene TRBV20-1 combines with J gene TRBJ2-7; 8 nucleotides match TRBD2. Trimming cost V 3 bases and J 2 bases; bases outside gene matches: 3. The CDR3 length is 13 residues. Germline V gene sequence: CDR1 DFQATT, CDR2 SNEGSKA (reference sequence). In DNA, the CDR3 is TGCAGTGCTAGCCAGCGGGAGACCTACGAGCAGTACTTC. This encodes CSASQRETYEQYF.

The chain uses TRBV30 and TRBJ2-1; 9 positions match TRBD1. In germline, CDR1 is GTSNPN, CDR2 SVGIG (reference sequence). This CDR3 spans 14 amino acids. With V trimmed by 3 bases and J by 6 bases, 6 bases remained unmatched. CDR3 residues: CAWSPGQGLNEQFF. The CDR3 bases are TGTGCCTGGAGCCCGGGACAGGGCCTCAATGAGCAGTTCTTC. The full variable domain, with the rest looked up from reference TRBV30 and TRBJ2-1, is SQTIHQWPATLVQPVGSPLSLECTVEGTSNPNLYWYRQAAGRGLQLLFYSVGIGQISSEVPQNLSASRPQDRQFILSSKKLLLSDSGFYLCAWSPGQGLNEQFFGPGTRLTVL.

The chain couples TRBV15 to TRBJ2-1; 7 nucleotides agree with TRBD1. The CDR3 spans 14 residues. Germline V gives CDR1 LNHNV, CDR2 YYDKDF (reference sequence). V gave up 1 base and J gave up 4 bases; unmatched junction bases: 1. For the CDR3, the DNA is TGTGCCACCAGCAGAGGGACAGGTTACAATGAGCAGTTCTTC. Translated: CATSRGTGYNEQFF.

This clonotype was detected only a few times. The chain employs TRBV19 and TRBJ2-5; D is possibly TRBD1 (5 bases). Trimming took off 3 bases at V and 2 bases at J, with 13 bases between the two ends. This CDR3 is built from 15 residues. Germline V CDR1 and CDR2: LNHDA, SQIVND (reference sequence). The chain's CDR3 is CASSILATAQETQYF. CDR3 sequence (DNA): TGTGCCAGTAGTATTTTGGCGACAGCACAAGAGACCCAGTACTTC. Full variable domain (remainder filled in from reference TRBV19 and TRBJ2-5): DGGITQSPKYLFRKEGQNVTLSCEQNLNHDAMYWYRQDPGQGLRLIYYSQIVNDFQKGDIAEGYSVSREKKESFPLTVTSAQKNPTAFYLCASSILATAQETQYFGPGTRLLVL.

J is TRBJ2-3 and V is TRBV11-3; D gene uncertain. The germline CDR1 and CDR2 sequences are SGHNT and YENEEA. The CDR3 length is 15 residues. The ends were cut back, 2 bases at V and 5 bases at J, with 14 bases in the middle. CDR3 residues: CASSLQGNERDTQYF. CDR3 DNA: TGTGCCAGCAGCTTACAAGGAAATGAGCGAGATACGCAGTATTTT.

Regarding this clonotype: At one of its ends the junction is not consistent with the germline gene, which may arise from a read error. The rearrangement links TRBV5-1 to TRBJ2-3; a weak D match, TRBD2 (6 bases). CDR3 length equals 13 residues. Per the germline V gene, CDR1 is SGHRS and CDR2 is YFSETQ. The CDR3 sequence: CASGLAEGDTQYF. CDR3 DNA: TGCGCCAGCGGCTTAGCGGAGGGGGATACGCAGTATTTT.

This clonotype was seen more than once but under ten times. One end of the junction does not line up with germline, which may come from a read error. The chain uses TRBV18 and TRBJ1-1; possibly TRBD1 for D (5 bases). Germline CDR1 is KGHSH and CDR2 is LQKENI. The CDR3 loop spans 15 amino acids. This CDR3 is CDSSPTKTGNTEAFF. The CDR3 DNA sequence: TGTGACAGCTCACCGACTAAAACAGGTAACACTGAAGCTTTCTTT.

This clonotype was counted at least ten times. This chain connects TRBV20-1 to TRBJ2-3, with 8 bases fitting TRBD2. CDR1 is DFQATT and CDR2 is SNEGSKA in the germline V gene (reference sequence). The CDR3 totals 14 residues. CDR3 sequence: CRPSVSGKVDTQYF. CDR3 nucleotide sequence: TGCAGACCTTCCGTTAGCGGGAAGGTCGATACGCAGTATTTT.

The sample holds a few counts of this clonotype. The chain combines TRBV27 with TRBJ2-7; D remains unclear. The germline CDR1 and CDR2 sequences are MNHEY and SMNVEV (reference sequence). V was pared by 5 bases and J by 4 bases, with 9 bases between. The CDR3 totals 12 residues. The CDR3 here is CASSPPRYEQYF. The CDR3 DNA reads as TGTGCCAGCAGTCCCCCCCGATACGAGCAGTACTTC.

This clonotype was seen once. A read error is possible here, since a much larger clone lies one base away. V gene TRBV18 combines with J gene TRBJ1-2, with 9 bases fitting TRBD1. This CDR3 is built from 15 residues. The germline V gene has CDR1 KGHSH and CDR2 LQKENI. The junction had 9 bases not matched to a gene; V was cut back by 8 bases and J by 2 bases. This CDR3 reads CASTRDREYNYGYTF. Here the CDR3 DNA reads TGTGCCAGCACGCGGGACAGGGAGTACAACTATGGCTACACCTTC. Variable domain in full (rest from reference TRBV18 and TRBJ1-2): NAGVMQNPRHLVRRRGQEARLRCSPMKGHSHVYWYRQLPEEGLKFMVYLQKENIIDESGMPKERFSAEFPKEGPSILRIQQVVRGDSAAYFCASTRDREYNYGYTFGSGTRLTVV.

This clonotype was observed many times. The gene calls are TRBV20-1 and TRBJ2-3, with 8 bases lining up with TRBD1. The CDR3 loop spans 14 amino acids. Germline CDR1 DFQATT, CDR2 SNEGSKA (reference sequence). The V gene end was trimmed by 5 bases and the J gene end by 3 bases; junction bases not matched to a gene: 7. This chain's CDR3 is CSAGQGAHTDTQYF. Written as DNA, the CDR3 is TGCAGTGCTGGTCAGGGGGCGCATACAGATACGCAGTATTTT.

This sequence joins TRBV29-1 and TRBJ2-7; D unclear. The V gene lost 3 bases and the J gene lost 0 bases, with 3 bases spanning the gap. Per germline, CDR1 SQVTM and CDR2 ANQGSEA. CDR3 length: 11 residues. CDR3 sequence reads: CSVDLSYEQYF. The CDR3 nucleotides are TGCAGCGTTGACCTCTCCTACGAGCAGTACTTC.

About this clonotype: This may be a read error, as it is one base from a much larger clone. The rearrangement joins TRBV28 to TRBJ1-1, with D perhaps matching TRBD1 (6 bases). The CDR3 loop spans 15 amino acids. Trimming pared 5 bases from V and 3 bases from J, leaving 16 bases between. Looked up from germline, CDR1 is MDHEN and CDR2 is SYDVKM. The CDR3 spells CASSPASGAYTEAFF. The DNA of the CDR3 is TGTGCCAGCAGTCCCGCTTCAGGGGCTTACACTGAAGCTTTCTTT.

This clonotype was counted only a few times. This chain connects TRBV27 to TRBJ2-5; maybe TRBD2 (5 bases). The germline CDR1 and CDR2 sequences are MNHEY and SMNVEV (reference sequence). V was clipped by 5 bases and J by 2 bases, with 12 bases between them. CDR3 size: 14 residues. CDR3 sequence reads: CASSGESYQETQYF. CDR3 sequence (DNA): TGTGCCAGCAGTGGGGAGAGTTATCAAGAGACCCAGTACTTC.

This clonotype was counted many times. The chain couples TRBV10-3 to TRBJ2-7; D possibly corresponds to TRBD1 (6 bases). The germline CDR1 and CDR2 sequences are ENHRY and SYGVKD. This CDR3 is built from 14 residues. The V and J ends lost 2 bases and 2 bases respectively, with 10 bases between them. The CDR3 coding sequence is TGTGCCATCAGTGAGAATTGGGGGCCCTACGAGCAGTACTTC. Residues: CAISENWGPYEQYF.

This clonotype was seen repeatedly, ten times or more. This chain joins TRBV7-3 and TRBJ2-7; either TRBD1 or TRBD2 may supply D (5 bases each). The CDR3 runs to 13 residues. The ends were cut back, 5 bases at V and 5 bases at J, with 13 bases in the middle. CDR1 SGHTA and CDR2 FQGTGA come from the germline V gene. The CDR3, as DNA: TGTGCCAGCAGCCCCGGGGCGGAGAACGAGCAGTACTTC. Protein product: CASSPGAENEQYF.